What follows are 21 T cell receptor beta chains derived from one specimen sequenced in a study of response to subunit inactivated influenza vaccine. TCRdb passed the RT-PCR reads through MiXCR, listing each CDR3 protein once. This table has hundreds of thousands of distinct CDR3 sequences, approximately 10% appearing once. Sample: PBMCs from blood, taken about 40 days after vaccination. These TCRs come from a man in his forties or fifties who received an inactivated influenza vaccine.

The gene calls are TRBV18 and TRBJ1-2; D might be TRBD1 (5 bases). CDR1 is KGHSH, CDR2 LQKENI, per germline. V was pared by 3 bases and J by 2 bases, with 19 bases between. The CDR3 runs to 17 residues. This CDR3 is CASSPAQPGTENYGYTF. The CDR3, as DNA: TGTGCCAGCTCACCCGCTCAACCGGGGACGGAGAACTATGGCTACACCTTC.

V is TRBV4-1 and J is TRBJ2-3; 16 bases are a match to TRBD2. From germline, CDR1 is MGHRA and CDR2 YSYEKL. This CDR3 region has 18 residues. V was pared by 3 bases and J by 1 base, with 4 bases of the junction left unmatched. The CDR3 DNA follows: TGCGCCAGCAGCCAGGGACTAGCGGGGGGGCGAGGCACAGATACGCAGTATTTT. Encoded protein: CASSQGLAGGRGTDTQYF.

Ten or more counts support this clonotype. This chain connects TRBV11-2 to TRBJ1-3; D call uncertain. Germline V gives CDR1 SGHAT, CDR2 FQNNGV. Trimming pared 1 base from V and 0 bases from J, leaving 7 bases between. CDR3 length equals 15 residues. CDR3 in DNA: TGTGCCAGCAGCTTAGCACCTACCTCTGGAAACACCATATATTTT. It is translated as CASSLAPTSGNTIYF.

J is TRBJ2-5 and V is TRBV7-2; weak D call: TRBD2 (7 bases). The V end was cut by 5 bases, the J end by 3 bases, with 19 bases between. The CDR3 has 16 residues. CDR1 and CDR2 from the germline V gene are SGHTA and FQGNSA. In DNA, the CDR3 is TGTGCCAGCAGCATCCCCCGGGGGGCCCCGAAAGAGACCCAGTACTTC. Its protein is CASSIPRGAPKETQYF.

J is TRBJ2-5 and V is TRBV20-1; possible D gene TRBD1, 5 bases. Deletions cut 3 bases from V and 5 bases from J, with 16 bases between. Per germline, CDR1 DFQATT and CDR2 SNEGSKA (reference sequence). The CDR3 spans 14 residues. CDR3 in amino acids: CSASSWQGRETQYF. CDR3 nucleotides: TGCAGTGCTAGTAGTTGGCAGGGTCGGGAGACCCAGTACTTC.

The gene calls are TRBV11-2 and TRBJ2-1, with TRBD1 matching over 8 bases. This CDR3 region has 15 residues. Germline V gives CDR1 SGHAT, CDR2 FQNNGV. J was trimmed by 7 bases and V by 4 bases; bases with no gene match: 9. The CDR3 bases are TGTGCCAGCAGCTGGGGGCGGACAGGGAGGAATGAGCAGTTCTTC. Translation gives CASSWGRTGRNEQFF.

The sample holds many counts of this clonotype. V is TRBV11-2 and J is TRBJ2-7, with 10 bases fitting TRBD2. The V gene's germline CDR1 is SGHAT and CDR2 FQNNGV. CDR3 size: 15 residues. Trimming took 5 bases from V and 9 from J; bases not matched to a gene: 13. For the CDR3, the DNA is TGTGCCAGCAGCACCGCTAGCGGGGGTTCTACGCCGCAGTACTTC. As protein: CASSTASGGSTPQYF.

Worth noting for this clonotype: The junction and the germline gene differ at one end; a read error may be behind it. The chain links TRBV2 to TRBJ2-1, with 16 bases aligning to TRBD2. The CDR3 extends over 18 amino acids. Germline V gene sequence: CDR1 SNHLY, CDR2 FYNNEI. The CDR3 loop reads CARSSGLAGGPVYNEQFF. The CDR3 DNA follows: TGTGCCCGCAGTTCGGGACTAGCGGGAGGGCCGGTCTACAATGAGCAGTTCTTC.

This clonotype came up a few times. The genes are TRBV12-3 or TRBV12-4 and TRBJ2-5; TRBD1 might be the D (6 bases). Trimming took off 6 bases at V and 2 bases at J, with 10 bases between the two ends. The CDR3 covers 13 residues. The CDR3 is CASRRQEQETQYF. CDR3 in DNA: TGTGCCAGCAGAAGACAGGAACAAGAGACCCAGTACTTC.

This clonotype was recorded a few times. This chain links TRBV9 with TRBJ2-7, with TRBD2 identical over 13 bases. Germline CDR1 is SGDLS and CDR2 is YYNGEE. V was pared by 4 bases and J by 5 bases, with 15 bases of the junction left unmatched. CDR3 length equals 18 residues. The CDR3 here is CASSRTSGRGQEKNEQYF. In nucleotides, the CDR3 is TGTGCCAGCAGCCGGACTAGCGGGAGAGGCCAGGAGAAAAACGAGCAGTACTTC.

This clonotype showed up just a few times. The CDR3 is CASSSTGARYEQYF. CDR3 bases: TGCGCCAGCAGCTCGACAGGAGCACGCTACGAGCAGTACTTC. The V gene is TRBV5-1, the J gene TRBJ2-7, with a possible D match to TRBD1 (6 bases). CDR1 and CDR2 (germline): SGHRS, YFSETQ. The V gene lost 3 bases and the J gene lost 3 bases, with 13 bases spanning the gap. The CDR3 loop spans 14 amino acids.

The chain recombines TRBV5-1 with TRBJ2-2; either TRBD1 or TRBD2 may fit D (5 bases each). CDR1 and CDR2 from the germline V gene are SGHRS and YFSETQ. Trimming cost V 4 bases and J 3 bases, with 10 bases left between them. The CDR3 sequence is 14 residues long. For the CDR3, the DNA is TGCGCCAGCAGCCGGGACCCCGACACCGGGGAGCTGTTTTTT. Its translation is CASSRDPDTGELFF. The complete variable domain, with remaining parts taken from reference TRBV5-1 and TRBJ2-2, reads KAGVTQTPRYLIKTRGQQVTLSCSPISGHRSVSWYQQTPGQGLQFLFEYFSETQRNKGNFPGRFSGRQFSNSRSEMNVSTLELGDSALYLCASSRDPDTGELFFGEGSRLTVL.

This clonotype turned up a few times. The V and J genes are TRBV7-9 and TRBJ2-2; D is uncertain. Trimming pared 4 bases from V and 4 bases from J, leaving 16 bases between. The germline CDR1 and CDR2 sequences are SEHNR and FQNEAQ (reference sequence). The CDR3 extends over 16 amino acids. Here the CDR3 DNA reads TGTGCCAGCAGCTACACCCTTGGGGTCTCCACCGGGGAGCTGTTTTTT. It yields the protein CASSYTLGVSTGELFF.

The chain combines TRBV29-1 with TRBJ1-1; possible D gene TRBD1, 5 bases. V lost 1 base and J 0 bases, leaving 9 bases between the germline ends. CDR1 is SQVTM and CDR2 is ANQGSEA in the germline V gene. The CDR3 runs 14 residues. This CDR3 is CSVEATAMNTEAFF. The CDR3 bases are TGCAGCGTTGAAGCGACAGCGATGAACACTGAAGCTTTCTTT.

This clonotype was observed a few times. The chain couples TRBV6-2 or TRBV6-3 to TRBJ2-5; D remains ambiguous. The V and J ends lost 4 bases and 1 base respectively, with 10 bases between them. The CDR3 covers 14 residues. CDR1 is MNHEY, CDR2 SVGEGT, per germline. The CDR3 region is CASSSEPTQETQYF. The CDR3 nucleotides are TGTGCCAGCAGTTCTGAACCCACCCAAGAGACCCAGTACTTC.

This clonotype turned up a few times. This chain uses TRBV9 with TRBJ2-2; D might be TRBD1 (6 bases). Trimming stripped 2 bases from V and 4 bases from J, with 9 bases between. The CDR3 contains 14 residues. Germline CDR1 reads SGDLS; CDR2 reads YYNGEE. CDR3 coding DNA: TGTGCCAGCAGCGTGGGCAGGGGCACCGGGGAGCTGTTTTTT. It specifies CASSVGRGTGELFF.

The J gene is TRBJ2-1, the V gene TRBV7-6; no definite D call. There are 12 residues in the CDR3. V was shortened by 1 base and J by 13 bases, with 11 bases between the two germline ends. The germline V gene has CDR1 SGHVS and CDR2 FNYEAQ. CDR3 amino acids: CASSLEVGSQFF. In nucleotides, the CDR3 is TGTGCCAGCAGCTTAGAAGTGGGTAGTCAGTTCTTC.

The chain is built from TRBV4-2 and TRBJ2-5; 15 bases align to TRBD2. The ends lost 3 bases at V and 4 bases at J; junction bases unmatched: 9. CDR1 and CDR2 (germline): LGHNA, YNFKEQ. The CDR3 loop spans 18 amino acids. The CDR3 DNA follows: TGTGCCAGCAGCCAGTCCGGACTAGCGGGGGGGCTGGGAGAGACCCAGTACTTC. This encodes CASSQSGLAGGLGETQYF.

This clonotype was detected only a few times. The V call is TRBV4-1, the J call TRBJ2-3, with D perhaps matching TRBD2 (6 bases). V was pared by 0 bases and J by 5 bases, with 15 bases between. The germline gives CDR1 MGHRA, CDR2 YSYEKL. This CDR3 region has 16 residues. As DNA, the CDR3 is TGCGCCAGCAGCCAAGATAGGTGGGACTGGAAAGATACGCAGTATTTT. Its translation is CASSQDRWDWKDTQYF.

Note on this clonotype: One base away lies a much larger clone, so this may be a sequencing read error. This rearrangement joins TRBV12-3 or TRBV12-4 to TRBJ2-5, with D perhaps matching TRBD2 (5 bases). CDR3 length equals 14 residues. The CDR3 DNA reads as TGTGCCAGCAGTTTAGGCGGGCCTGGAGAGACCCACTACTTC. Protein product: CASSLGGPGETHYF.

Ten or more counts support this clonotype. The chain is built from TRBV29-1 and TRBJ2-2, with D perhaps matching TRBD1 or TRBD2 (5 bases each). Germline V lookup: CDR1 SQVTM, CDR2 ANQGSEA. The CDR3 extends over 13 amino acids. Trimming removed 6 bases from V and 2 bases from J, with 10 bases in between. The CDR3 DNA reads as TGCAGCGTGGGGCCTAGCAACACCGGGGAGCTGTTTTTT. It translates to CSVGPSNTGELFF.